This T cell receptor (beta chain) was recovered during a study of blood T cell dynamics during melanoma immunotherapy. CDR1 and CDR2 from the germline V gene are SEHNR and FQNEAQ (reference sequence). Trimming shortened V by 5 bases and J by 1 base, and 14 bases separated the two germline ends. The CDR3 totals 15 residues. The protocol was immunoSEQ multiplex PCR, while the TCRdb copy is restricted to in-frame clones and leaves out a portion. This sample has about 12,000 clones, with around 91% found just once. This clone came up once. Time point in this sample: week 3, after first cycle of checkpoint inhibitor.

The TCR originated in a human donor with melanoma. The sequences come from effector memory CD8+ T cells from blood, collected from a patient treated with checkpoint blockade. The chain employs TRBV7-9 and TRBJ2-5, with D perhaps being TRBD1 or TRBD2 (5 bases each). The CDR3 bases are TGTGCCAGCAGCCCCCATTGGGACGGCCAAGAGACCCAGTACTTC. This codes for CASSPHWDGQETQYF.